This T cell receptor beta chain was identified during a study of blood T cell repertoires in COVID-19. TCRdb keeps only in-frame clones here, not all; method: immunoSEQ multiplex PCR. The top ten hold around 24% of the sample, which has fewer than 200,000 clones, 60% to 80% seen once. The CDR3 is 15 amino acids. Germline CDR1 and CDR2: MNHNY and SVGAGI (reference sequence). With regard to this clone: At one end, the junction sequence differs from germline, possibly due to a read error.

The receptor was derived from a woman between 70 and 85 years old with acute or convalescent COVID-19. The V and J genes are TRBV6-6 and TRBJ2-7; 9 nucleotides line up with TRBD1. Sequencing was done on a sample of peripheral blood. The CDR3 region has the DNA TGTGCCAGCACTTACCGGGACAGGGACTCCTACGAGCAGTACTTC. Protein product: CASTYRDRDSYEQYF.